A single sample gave rise to the 8 T cell receptor beta chains below, sequenced in a study of response to subunit inactivated influenza vaccine. TCRdb re-derived calls from the RT-PCR reads in MiXCR, one entry per CDR3 protein. The sample lists about 190,000 distinct CDR3 sequences; around 14% were seen once. The sequences come from CD8+ T cells sorted from PBMCs, collected less than 6 days after vaccination. The receptors were gathered from a man aged 45-60 years who received an inactivated influenza vaccine.

V and J are TRBV10-2 and TRBJ2-7, with a possible D match to TRBD1 (6 bases). Per germline, CDR1 WSHSY and CDR2 SAAADI. Trimming pared 7 bases from V and 1 base from J, leaving 17 bases between. There are 15 residues in the CDR3. The CDR3 loop reads CASTGRTVTSYEQYF. DNA for the CDR3: TGCGCCAGCACGGGAAGGACAGTTACATCCTACGAGCAGTACTTC.

V is TRBV12-3 or TRBV12-4 and J is TRBJ2-5, with TRBD1 matching 7 bases. Losses at the gene ends were 6 bases for V and 1 base for J; bases not matched to a gene: 5. The CDR3 contains 14 residues. CDR3: CASSSQGFQETQYF. CDR3 DNA: TGTGCCAGCAGCTCACAGGGGTTCCAAGAGACCCAGTACTTC.

The CDR3, as DNA: TGCGCCAGCAGCCAAGAACGGGGTAGTAGCAGGGAGCAGTTCTTC. Protein sequence: CASSQERGSSREQFF. This chain links TRBV4-3 with TRBJ2-1; TRBD2 might be the D (5 bases). Germline loops: CDR1 LGHNA, CDR2 YSLEER. This CDR3 is built from 15 residues. Trimming shortened V by 0 bases and J by 10 bases, and 16 bases separated the two germline ends.

This clonotype has a handful of counts. V usage is TRBV6-6 and J usage is TRBJ1-1, with D maybe TRBD1 (5 bases). In germline, CDR1 is MNHNY, CDR2 SVGAGI (reference sequence). CDR3 length: 12 residues. Trimming removed 6 bases at V and 4 bases at J, with 9 bases between. This CDR3 is CASRPGGTEAFF. The CDR3 nucleotides read TGTGCCAGCAGACCGGGGGGCACTGAAGCTTTCTTT.

The gene calls are TRBV19 and TRBJ1-1; 7 bases are a match to TRBD1. This CDR3 is built from 18 residues. CDR1 and CDR2 from the germline V gene are LNHDA and SQIVND (reference sequence). The V and J ends lost 5 bases and 2 bases, in that order; junction bases with no gene match: 17. In DNA form, the CDR3 reads TGTGCCAGTAGTCGCAGGGGGGAGGTTAATTATCCTAACACTGAAGCTTTCTTT. Protein: CASSRRGEVNYPNTEAFF.

This clonotype turned up a few times. The CDR3 reads CSARTHNRAYEQYF. Here the CDR3 DNA reads TGCAGTGCTAGAACCCATAACAGGGCGTACGAGCAGTACTTC. The gene calls are TRBV20-1 and TRBJ2-7; a possible D gene is TRBD1 (6 bases). This CDR3 region has 14 residues. Trimming took off 2 bases at V and 4 bases at J, with 15 bases between the two ends. CDR1 DFQATT and CDR2 SNEGSKA come from the germline V gene (reference sequence).

This chain connects TRBV28 to TRBJ1-2, with no clear D. V lost 2 bases to trimming and J lost 8 bases, with 21 bases between them. The CDR3 spans 16 residues. CDR1 is MDHEN and CDR2 is SYDVKM in the germline V gene. CDR3: CASSLDAPDLTGGYTF. In DNA, the CDR3 is TGTGCCAGCAGTTTAGACGCCCCAGACCTAACCGGAGGCTACACCTTC.

The chain combines TRBV11-2 with TRBJ2-3, with 13 positions matching TRBD2. Losses at the gene ends were 3 bases for V and 4 bases for J; bases not matched to a gene: 10. The germline V gene has CDR1 SGHAT and CDR2 FQNNGV. The CDR3 spans 18 residues. CDR3 coding DNA: TGTGCCAGCAGCTTCCCGAGGGGACTAGCGGGGTCGGCAGATACGCAGTATTTT. Amino acids: CASSFPRGLAGSADTQYF.